Shown below are 4 T cell receptor beta chains from a single sample sequenced in a study of blood T cell repertoires in COVID-19. Method: immunoSEQ multiplex PCR; TCRdb's copy keeps in-frame clones and lacks some. The sample shows about 220,000 clones, around 86% of them seen only once. The sequencing input was peripheral blood. The source is a young man who had recovered from COVID-19.

In this sample, this clone turned up many times. The same CDR3 also results from other DNA sequences found in this sample. The chain couples TRBV27 to TRBJ1-5, with D hard to call. Germline V lookup: CDR1 MNHEY, CDR2 SMNVEV (reference sequence). The CDR3 extends over 14 amino acids. V lost 2 bases and J lost 2, with 7 bases in between. The CDR3 DNA is TGTGCCAGCAGTTTACGGCAGGGCAATCAGCCCCAGCATTTT. Its protein is CASSLRQGNQPQHF.

The V gene is TRBV5-5, the J gene TRBJ1-2; 7 bases match TRBD1. Trimming took 5 bases from V and 1 from J; bases not matched to a gene: 8. CDR1 SGHKS and CDR2 YYEKEE come from the germline V gene (reference sequence). The CDR3 covers 15 residues. CDR3 nucleotide sequence: TGTGCCAGCAGTTCTCCGACAGGGCATAACTATGGCTACACCTTC. This sequence encodes CASSSPTGHNYGYTF.

V usage is TRBV9 and J usage is TRBJ2-7; TRBD1 matches at 7 bases. V shed 3 bases and J 2 bases; nucleotides not matched to a gene: 5. From germline, CDR1 is SGDLS and CDR2 YYNGEE. The CDR3 contains 14 residues. DNA for the CDR3: TGTGCCAGCAGCGCCCGGGACAGCGCCTACGAGCAGTACTTC. Encoded protein: CASSARDSAYEQYF.

The chain combines TRBV4-1 with TRBJ1-5; possible D gene TRBD1, 5 bases. The CDR3 totals 16 residues. Between the trimmed V and J ends, which lost 3 bases and 8 bases, there was a span of 20 bases. Per germline, CDR1 MGHRA and CDR2 YSYEKL. The CDR3 bases are TGCGCCAGCAGCCAGGGGGGGGGATCGCTTTTTGAGCCCCAGCATTTT. This translates into CASSQGGGSLFEPQHF.